This T cell receptor beta chain was identified in a study of vaccination and CD4 T cells after COVID-19. Study-level information: Recovered patients in the cohort numbered six men and four women, two of them Hispanic. A CEFX pool, an HIV-1 Nef pool, or else no peptide went into the control cultures.

An Oncomine TCR Beta short-read assay was used to sequence the DNA from cultured CD4+ T cells. TCRdb reanalysed the PCR reads using MiXCR and keeps one entry per CDR3 protein. The sample consists of about 19,000 distinct CDR3 sequences, roughly 64% of them appearing once. On this clonotype itself: The antigen is not known.

The sample's treatment: roughly 10-day PBMC culture with coronavirus spike peptide pools or control peptides (ViraFEST assay). Positive PCR results dated from March to December 2020, before the US Alpha, Beta and Delta variants. Germline V gives CDR1 MNHEY, CDR2 SVGEGT. V lost 5 bases and J 4 bases, leaving 9 bases between the germline ends. The CDR3 is made up of 13 amino acids. The source is a human donor who had recovered from COVID-19. This chain joins TRBV6-2 or TRBV6-3 and TRBJ1-5, with D unresolved. The sample taken for sequencing was CD4+ T cells from blood, cultured in vitro. The CDR3 here is CASSRRANQPQHF. The CDR3 coding sequence is TGTGCCAGCAGTCGACGGGCAAATCAGCCCCAGCATTTT.